This T cell receptor (beta chain) was observed in a study of blood T cells in healthy people across ages. CDR3 length: 13 amino acids. CDR1 is MDHEN, CDR2 SYDVKM, per germline. V lost 5 bases to trimming and J lost 7 bases, with 11 bases between them. Together with a sample-barcoded 5' primer, a J-beta primer mix was included in a second PCR lasting about 6 to 11 cycles. MiXCR, run by TCRdb on the 5' RACE reads, gives a single entry per CDR3 protein. This sample carries fewer than 750,000 distinct CDR3 sequences, 52% of them seen once, and the ten largest clones take approximately 12%. The source material was blood. V usage is TRBV28 and J usage is TRBJ2-2, with D perhaps TRBD1 (6 bases). The receptor was isolated from a woman aged 80 or over in good health. CDR3 in amino acids: CASSQIGGGELFF. The CDR3 nucleotides read TGTGCCAGCAGTCAAATAGGGGGCGGGGAGCTGTTTTTT.